This T cell receptor beta chain was obtained from a study of T cells in Graves' hyperthyroidism and ophthalmopathy. Regions amplified from RNA transcripts were the TCR beta CDR3 regions. In the first-round RT-PCR of the TCR CDR3, the HTBI primer set was used. MiXCR was run by TCRdb on the multiplex PCR reads, yielding one entry per CDR3 protein. The profile shows hundreds of thousands of distinct CDR3 sequences, approximately 16% of them singletons. J lost 7 bases, V lost 4 bases, and 8 bases had no gene match. CDR1 and CDR2 (germline): SGHRS, YFSETQ. This CDR3 has 16 residues. The TCR originated in a young woman with Graves' hyperthyroidism. The rearrangement joins TRBV5-1 to TRBJ2-2, with 12 positions matching TRBD2. What was sequenced was blood. CDR3 DNA: TGCGCCAGCAGCCCGCGACTAGCGGGGGACGGCGGGGAGCTGTTTTTT. Encoded protein: CASSPRLAGDGGELFF.